This T cell receptor (beta chain) was recorded in a study of OX40 agonist ivuxolimab in advanced cancers. Study in general: The mean age was about 61 years, ranging from 23 to 79, with roughly four fifths of participants male.

Germline assignment: CDR1 SGHRS and CDR2 YFSETQ. This CDR3 has 15 residues. Germline trimming cut 2 bases from V and 1 base from J; bases unmatched to any gene: 4. The table came from immunoSEQ multiplex PCR; TCRdb's copy has only in-frame clones and leaves some out. This sample has about 62,000 clones, with 84% found just once. The sample in question was CD4+ or CD8+ T cells sorted from blood, obtained in a trial of the OX40 agonist ivuxolimab. The rearrangement links TRBV5-1 to TRBJ2-5, with 8 bases identical to TRBD1. The sequence was collected from an adult with an advanced solid tumor such as melanoma, head and neck, liver or kidney cancer. CDR3 in DNA: TGCGCCAGCAGCTTCGAGACAGGGGCCCAAGAGACCCAGTACTTC. Translated, it gives CASSFETGAQETQYF.